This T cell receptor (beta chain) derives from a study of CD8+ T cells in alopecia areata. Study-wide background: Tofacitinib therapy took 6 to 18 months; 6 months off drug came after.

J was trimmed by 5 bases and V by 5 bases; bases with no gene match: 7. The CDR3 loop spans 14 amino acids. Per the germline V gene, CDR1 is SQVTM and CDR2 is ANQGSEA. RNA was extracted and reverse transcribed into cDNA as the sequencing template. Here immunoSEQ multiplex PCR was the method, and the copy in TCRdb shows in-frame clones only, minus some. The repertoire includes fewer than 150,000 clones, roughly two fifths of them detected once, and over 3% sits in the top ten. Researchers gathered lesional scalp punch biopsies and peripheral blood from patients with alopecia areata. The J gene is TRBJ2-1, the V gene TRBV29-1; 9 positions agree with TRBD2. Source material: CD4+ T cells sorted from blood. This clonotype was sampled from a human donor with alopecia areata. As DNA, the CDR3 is TGCAGCGTTTGGACTAGCGAAAAAGACAATGAGCAGTTCTTC. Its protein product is CSVWTSEKDNEQFF.